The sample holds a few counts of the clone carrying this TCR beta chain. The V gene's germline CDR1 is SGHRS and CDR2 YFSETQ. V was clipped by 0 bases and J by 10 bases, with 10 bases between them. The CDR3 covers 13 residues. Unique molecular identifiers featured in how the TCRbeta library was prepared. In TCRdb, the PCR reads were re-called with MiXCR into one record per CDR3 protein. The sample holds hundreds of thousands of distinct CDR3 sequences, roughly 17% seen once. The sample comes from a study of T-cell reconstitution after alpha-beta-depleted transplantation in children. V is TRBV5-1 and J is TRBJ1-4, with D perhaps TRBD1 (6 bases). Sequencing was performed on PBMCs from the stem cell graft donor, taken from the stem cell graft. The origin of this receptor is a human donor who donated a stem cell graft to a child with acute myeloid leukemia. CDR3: CASSLGGGGKLFF. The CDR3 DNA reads TGCGCCAGCAGCTTGGGCGGAGGGGGAAAACTGTTTTTT.